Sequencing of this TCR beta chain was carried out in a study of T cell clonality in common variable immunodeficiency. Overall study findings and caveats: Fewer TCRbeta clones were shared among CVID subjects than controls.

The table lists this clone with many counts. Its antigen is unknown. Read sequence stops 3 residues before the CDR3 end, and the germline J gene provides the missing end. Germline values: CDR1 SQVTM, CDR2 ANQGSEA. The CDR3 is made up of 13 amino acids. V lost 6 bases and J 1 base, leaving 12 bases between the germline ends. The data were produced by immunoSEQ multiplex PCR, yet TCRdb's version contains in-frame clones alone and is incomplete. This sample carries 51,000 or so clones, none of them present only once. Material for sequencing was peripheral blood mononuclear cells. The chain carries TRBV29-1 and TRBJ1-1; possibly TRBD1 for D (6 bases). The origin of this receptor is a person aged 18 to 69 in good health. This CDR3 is CSVEKQGNTEAFF. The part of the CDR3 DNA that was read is TGCAGCGTCGAAAAACAGGGGAACACTGAA.